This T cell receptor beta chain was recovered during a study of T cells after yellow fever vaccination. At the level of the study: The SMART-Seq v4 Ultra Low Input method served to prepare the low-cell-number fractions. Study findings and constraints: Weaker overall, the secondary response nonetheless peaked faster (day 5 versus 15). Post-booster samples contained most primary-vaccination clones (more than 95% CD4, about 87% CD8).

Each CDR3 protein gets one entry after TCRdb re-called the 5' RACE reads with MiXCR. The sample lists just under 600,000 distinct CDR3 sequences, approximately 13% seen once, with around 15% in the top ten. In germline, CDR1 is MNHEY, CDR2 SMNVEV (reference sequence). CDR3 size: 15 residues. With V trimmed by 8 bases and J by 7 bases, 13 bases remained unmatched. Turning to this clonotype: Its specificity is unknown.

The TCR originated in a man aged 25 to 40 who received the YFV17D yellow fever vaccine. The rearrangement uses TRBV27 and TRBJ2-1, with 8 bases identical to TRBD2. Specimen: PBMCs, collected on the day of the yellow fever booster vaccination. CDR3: CASYASIGRANEQFF. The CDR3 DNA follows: TGTGCCAGCTACGCGTCGATCGGGAGGGCGAATGAGCAGTTCTTC.